The T cell receptor beta chain described here comes from a study of human T cells and chemical hapten exposure. Study-wide context: Patches that contained 0.01% DPC were applied to the upper back and read at 6 days.

Time point described: pre-sensitization, week 0. Described treatment: therapeutic diphenylcyclopropenone sensitization with weekly scalp DPC. The authors' total RNA extraction used unfractionated whole blood. What the library attached to individual cDNA molecules were unique molecular identifiers. TCRdb processed the RACE reads anew with MiXCR; each CDR3 protein has one entry. The sample comprises around 120,000 distinct CDR3 sequences, roughly 13% of which are singletons, and approximately 3% rests with the top ten. This CDR3 is 15 amino acids long. V was trimmed by 2 bases and J by 10 bases, leaving 15 bases between them. CDR1 LGHNA and CDR2 YSLEER come from the germline V gene.

The specimen was whole blood, collected in connection with sensitization to the hapten diphenylcyclopropenone (DPC). This TCR came from a woman between 18 and 29 years old with alopecia areata. Some clones in this sample may be carry-over from other donors' samples. The chain links TRBV4-3 to TRBJ1-6; TRBD1 is a possible D gene (6 bases). The CDR3 nucleotides are TGCGCCAGCAGCCAAATGAGGAGGGACAACTCACCCCTCCACTTT. This encodes CASSQMRRDNSPLHF.